Shown below are 17 T cell receptor beta chains from a single sample sequenced in a study of blood T cell repertoires in COVID-19. Here immunoSEQ multiplex PCR was the method, and the copy in TCRdb shows in-frame clones only, minus some. The sample records 250,000 to 300,000 clones, 70% to 90% being singletons. Material for sequencing was peripheral blood. The receptors derive from a woman aged 25 to 39 with COVID-19, enrolled during active disease.

V gene TRBV14 combines with J gene TRBJ2-5, with TRBD2 matching over 15 bases. V was clipped by 5 bases and J by 4 bases; unmatched bases: 11. Per the germline V gene, CDR1 is SGHDN and CDR2 is FVKESK. This CDR3 comprises 18 residues. The CDR3 DNA reads as TGTGCCAGCAGCTGGGGACTAGCGGGGGGACTTCGTGGAGAGACCCAGTACTTC. Translation gives CASSWGLAGGLRGETQYF.

This clone appeared a single time. The rearrangement uses TRBV30 and TRBJ2-1; D gene uncertain. The CDR3 loop spans 13 amino acids. Germline loops: CDR1 GTSNPN, CDR2 SVGIG (reference sequence). V was trimmed by 2 bases and J by 9 bases, leaving 14 bases between them. CDR3 region: CAWSSVRISEQFF. CDR3 in DNA: TGTGCCTGGAGTTCGGTTAGAATAAGTGAGCAGTTCTTC.

The gene calls are TRBV4-1 and TRBJ1-1; no firm D call. CDR1 and CDR2 (germline): MGHRA, YSYEKL. With 4 bases removed from V and 1 base from J, the gap between germline ends came to 16 bases. This CDR3 comprises 16 residues. CDR3 coding DNA: TGCGCCAGCAGCCGCCCCGCTCGGGGTCGGAACACTGAAGCTTTCTTT. Translation: CASSRPARGRNTEAFF.

This chain connects TRBV18 to TRBJ2-7; D unclear. CDR3 length equals 14 residues. V was cut by 3 bases and J by 3 bases, with 12 bases left in between. Germline loops: CDR1 KGHSH, CDR2 LQKENI. In nucleotides, the CDR3 is TGTGCCAGCTCACCCGACCGGGTGATCTACGAGCAGTACTTC. Amino acids: CASSPDRVIYEQYF.

This chain joins TRBV27 and TRBJ1-2, with D uncertain. The length of the CDR3 is 13 residues. Germline values: CDR1 MNHEY, CDR2 SMNVEV (reference sequence). Trimming pared 2 bases from V and 6 bases from J, leaving 10 bases between. CDR3 coding DNA: TGTGCCAGCAGTTTAACCGCCCAGGATGGCTACACCTTC. This sequence encodes CASSLTAQDGYTF.

The chain uses TRBV9 and TRBJ2-5, with 7 nucleotides matching TRBD2. Germline V gives CDR1 SGDLS, CDR2 YYNGEE. The CDR3 covers 15 residues. V dropped 0 bases and J dropped 7; count of bases not matched to a gene: 9. CDR3 residues: CASSVERGFVGTQYF. The CDR3 region has the DNA TGTGCCAGCAGCGTAGAGCGGGGTTTCGTAGGGACCCAGTACTTC.

This clone was observed a handful of times. V gene TRBV18 combines with J gene TRBJ2-5, with TRBD2 identical over 7 bases. Germline CDR1 reads KGHSH; CDR2 reads LQKENI. The CDR3 has 17 residues. V lost 0 bases and J lost 4; bases outside the gene matches: 11. The DNA of the CDR3 is TGTGCCAGCTCACCACCGTTCGAGCGGGGAGTCTTAGAGACCCAGTACTTC. Translating gives CASSPPFERGVLETQYF.

The chain has TRBV19 and TRBJ2-5; 8 nucleotides line up with TRBD2. J was trimmed by 5 bases and V by 5 bases; bases with no gene match: 16. CDR1 LNHDA and CDR2 SQIVND come from the germline V gene (reference sequence). The CDR3 covers 17 residues. CDR3 region: CASSPGVVGGVWETQYF. Written as DNA, the CDR3 is TGTGCCAGTAGTCCCGGGGTGGTCGGGGGGGTTTGGGAGACCCAGTACTTC.

The chain combines TRBV2 with TRBJ1-1, with 8 bases aligning to TRBD1. The CDR3 covers 11 residues. Germline V gene sequence: CDR1 SNHLY, CDR2 FYNNEI. V dropped 7 bases and J dropped 10; count of bases not matched to a gene: 5. The CDR3 is CASKQGDRAFF. Here the CDR3 DNA reads TGTGCCAGCAAACAGGGGGATAGAGCTTTCTTT.

The V call is TRBV19, the J call TRBJ1-1; D call uncertain. CDR3 length: 15 residues. Germline CDR1 reads LNHDA; CDR2 reads SQIVND (reference sequence). V was clipped by 5 bases and J by 0 bases, with 13 bases between them. CDR3 sequence: CASSLSENMNTEAFF. The CDR3 DNA sequence: TGTGCCAGTAGTTTGTCAGAAAATATGAACACTGAAGCTTTCTTT. The whole variable domain, filled in from reference TRBV19 and TRBJ1-1, reads DGGITQSPKYLFRKEGQNVTLSCEQNLNHDAMYWYRQDPGQGLRLIYYSQIVNDFQKGDIAEGYSVSREKKESFPLTVTSAQKNPTAFYLCASSLSENMNTEAFFGQGTRLTVV.

The chain links TRBV6-6 to TRBJ2-5; tentative D call: TRBD2 (5 bases). The germline V and J ends were trimmed by 7 bases and 5 bases, with 20 bases remaining between them. There are 15 residues in the CDR3. Germline V gene data show CDR1 as MNHNY and CDR2 as SVGAGI (reference sequence). CDR3 DNA: TGTGCCAGCACCTTCCATCCGGGGAAGGCGGAGACCCAGTACTTC. This sequence encodes CASTFHPGKAETQYF.

On this clone itself: In the same sample, other DNA sequences code for this CDR3. The V gene is TRBV5-1, the J gene TRBJ1-3; unclear D gene. This CDR3 is 13 amino acids long. The germline gives CDR1 SGHRS, CDR2 YFSETQ. Trimming stripped 3 bases from V and 0 bases from J, with 4 bases between. CDR3 bases: TGCGCCAGCAGCTCCTCCTCTGGAAACACCATATATTTT. As protein: CASSSSSGNTIYF.

The V and J genes are TRBV6-5 and TRBJ1-1, with no clear D. The CDR3 extends over 12 amino acids. Trimming cost V 10 bases and J 6 bases, with 15 bases left between them. Germline-derived CDR1 and CDR2 are MNHEY and SVGAGI. CDR3 protein: CATGMVISEAFF. CDR3 DNA sequence: TGTGCCACCGGGATGGTAATTTCTGAAGCTTTCTTT.

This chain joins TRBV7-9 and TRBJ1-3; 7 bases align to TRBD1. CDR1 is SEHNR, CDR2 FQNEAQ, per germline (reference sequence). After removal of 0 bases from V and 0 bases from J, the junction contained 2 bases not matched to a gene. CDR3 length: 16 residues. The CDR3 DNA sequence: TGTGCCAGCAGCTTAGCGGACAGGCCCTCTGGAAACACCATATATTTT. It codes for CASSLADRPSGNTIYF.

The rearrangement links TRBV19 to TRBJ1-5, with 10 bases aligning to TRBD1. In germline, CDR1 is LNHDA, CDR2 SQIVND (reference sequence). With 7 bases clipped from V and 7 bases from J, the junction kept 7 bases outside the gene matches. The CDR3 spans 14 residues. The CDR3 nucleotides are TGTGCCAGTATCCGGGACAGGGGTCCCCAGCCCCAGCATTTT. As protein: CASIRDRGPQPQHF.

The chain couples TRBV7-9 to TRBJ1-2; D is perhaps TRBD1 (5 bases). The CDR3 runs 18 residues. Trimming shortened V by 1 base and J by 2 bases, and 20 bases separated the two germline ends. Germline values: CDR1 SEHNR, CDR2 FQNEAQ (reference sequence). CDR3 DNA: TGTGCCAGCAGCTTAGTAGGGGCCCTAGGAACCGAAAACTATGGCTACACCTTC. It codes for CASSLVGALGTENYGYTF. Using reference TRBV7-9 and TRBJ1-2 for the parts outside the CDR3, the full variable domain is DTGVSQNPRHKITKRGQNVTFRCDPISEHNRLYWYRQTLGQGPEFLTYFQNEAQLEKSRLLSDRFSAERPKGSFSTLEIQRTEQGDSAMYLCASSLVGALGTENYGYTFGSGTRLTVV.

The J gene is TRBJ1-2, the V gene TRBV12-3 or TRBV12-4; TRBD1 aligns across 7 bases. V dropped 11 bases and J dropped 6; count of bases not matched to a gene: 12. CDR3 length: 13 residues. The CDR3 DNA is TGTGCCCTTCAGGAAGGGGGCAAGGATGGCTACACCTTC. It encodes CALQEGGKDGYTF.